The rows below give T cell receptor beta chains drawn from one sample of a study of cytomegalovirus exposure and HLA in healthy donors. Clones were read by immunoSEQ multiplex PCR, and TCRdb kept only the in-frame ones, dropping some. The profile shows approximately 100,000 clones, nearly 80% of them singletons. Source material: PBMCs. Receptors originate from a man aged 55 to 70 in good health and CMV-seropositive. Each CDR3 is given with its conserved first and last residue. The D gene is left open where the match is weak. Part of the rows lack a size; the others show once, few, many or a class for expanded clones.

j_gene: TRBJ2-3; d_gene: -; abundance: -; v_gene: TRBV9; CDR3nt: TGTGCTAGCAGCCCCTGGTGGGGGGACACAGATACGCAGTATTTT; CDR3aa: CASSPWWGDTDTQYF
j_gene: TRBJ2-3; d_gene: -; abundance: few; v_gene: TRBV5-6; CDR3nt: TGTGCCAGCAGCTCCCTCCAGGGCAGAGATACGCAGTATTTT; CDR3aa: CASSSLQGRDTQYF
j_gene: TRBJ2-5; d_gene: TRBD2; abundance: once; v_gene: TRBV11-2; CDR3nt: TGTGCCAGCAGCGCGGGGGACGGGTACCAAGAGACCCAGTACTTC; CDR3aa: CASSAGDGYQETQYF
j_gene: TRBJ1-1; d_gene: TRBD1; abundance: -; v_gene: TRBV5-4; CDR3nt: TGTGCCAGCACTCTAGCAGGGGGCAAGAACGTTTTCTTT; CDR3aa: CASTLAGGKNVFF
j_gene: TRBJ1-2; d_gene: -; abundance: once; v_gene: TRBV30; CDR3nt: TGTGCCTGGAGTTCCCCTGGTGGGGGGAACTATGGCTACACCTTC; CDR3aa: CAWSSPGGGNYGYTF
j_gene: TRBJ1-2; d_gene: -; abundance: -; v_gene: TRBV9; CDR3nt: TGTGCCAGCAGCGTAGGGACAGCCTATGGCTACACCTTC; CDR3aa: CASSVGTAYGYTF
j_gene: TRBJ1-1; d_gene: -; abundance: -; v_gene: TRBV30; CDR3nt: TGTGCCTGGAGTGAACTGCGGTGGCAGAACACTGAAGCTTTCTTT; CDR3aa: CAWSELRWQNTEAFF
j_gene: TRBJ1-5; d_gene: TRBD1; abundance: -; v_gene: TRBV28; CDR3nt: TGTGCCAGCAGTCTGATACAGGGGGCCAATAGCAATCAGCCCCAGCATTTT; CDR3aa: CASSLIQGANSNQPQHF
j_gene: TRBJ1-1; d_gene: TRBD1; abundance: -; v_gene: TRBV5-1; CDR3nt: TGCGCCAGCAGCTCCCGACAGGGAGCGTTGGGCACTGAAGCTTTCTTT; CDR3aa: CASSSRQGALGTEAFF
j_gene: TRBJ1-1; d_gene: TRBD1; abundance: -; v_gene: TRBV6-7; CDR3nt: TGTGCCAGCAGTTCGCGAGACAGGGGGTGGGCTGAAGCTTTCTTT; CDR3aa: CASSSRDRGWAEAFF
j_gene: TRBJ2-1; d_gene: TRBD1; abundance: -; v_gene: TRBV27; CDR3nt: TGTGCCAGCAGGCACGGGACAGGGGGCTACAATGAGCAGTTCTTC; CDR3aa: CASRHGTGGYNEQFF
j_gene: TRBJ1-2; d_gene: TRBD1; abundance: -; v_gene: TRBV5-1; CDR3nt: TGCGCCAGCAGCTCTTCCGGGACAGGCGTCTATGGCTACACCTTC; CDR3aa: CASSSSGTGVYGYTF
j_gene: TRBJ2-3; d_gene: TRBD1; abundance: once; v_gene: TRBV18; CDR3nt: TGTGCCAGCTCCCCCACCTGGGACAGGGGGGCCACAGATACGCAGTATTTT; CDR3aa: CASSPTWDRGATDTQYF
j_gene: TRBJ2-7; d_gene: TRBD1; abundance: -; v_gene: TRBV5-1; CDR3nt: TGCGCCAGCAGCTTGGGGACAGGGGGTACCTACGAGCAGTACTTC; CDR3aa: CASSLGTGGTYEQYF
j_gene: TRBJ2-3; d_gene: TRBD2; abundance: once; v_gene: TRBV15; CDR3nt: TGTGCCACCAGCAGAGATCGAACGGGGGGGTTAGATACGCAGTATTTT; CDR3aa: CATSRDRTGGLDTQYF
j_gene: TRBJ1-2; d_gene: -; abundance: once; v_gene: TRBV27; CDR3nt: TGTGCCAGCAGCCCTAGGGGCCTGACTGGCTACACCTTC; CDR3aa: CASSPRGLTGYTF
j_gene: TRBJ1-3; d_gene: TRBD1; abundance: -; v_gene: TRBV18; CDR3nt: TGTGCCAGCTCACCCGCAGGGGGTACTACTGGAAACACCATATATTTT; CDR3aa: CASSPAGGTTGNTIYF
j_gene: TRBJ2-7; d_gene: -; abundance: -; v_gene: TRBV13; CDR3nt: TGTGCCAGCAGTCAGAGGGGGTGGGAGCAGTACTTC; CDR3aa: CASSQRGWEQYF
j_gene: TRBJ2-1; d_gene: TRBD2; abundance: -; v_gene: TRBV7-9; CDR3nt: TGTGCCAGCAGCTTATCGGTAGCGGGGGGGGGCAATGAGCAGTTCTTC; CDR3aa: CASSLSVAGGGNEQFF
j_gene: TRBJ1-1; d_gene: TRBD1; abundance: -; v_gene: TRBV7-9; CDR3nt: TGTGCCAGCAGAAGACAGGGGGGCCTGAGCACTGAAGCTTTCTTT; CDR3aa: CASRRQGGLSTEAFF
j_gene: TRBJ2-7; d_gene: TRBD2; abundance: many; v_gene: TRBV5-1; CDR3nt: TGCGCCAGCAGCCCAGCGGCGGGGGGCCCGAGGGAGCAGTACTTC; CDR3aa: CASSPAAGGPREQYF
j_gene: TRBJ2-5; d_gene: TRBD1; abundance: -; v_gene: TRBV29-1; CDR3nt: TGCAGCGTTGAGTGGACAGGGGCAGGGGGGCAGTACTTC; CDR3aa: CSVEWTGAGGQYF
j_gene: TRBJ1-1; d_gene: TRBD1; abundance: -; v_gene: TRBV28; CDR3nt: TGTGCCAGCAGTTCACCTACAGGGGCCAAGAACACTGAAGCTTTCTTT; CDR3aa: CASSSPTGAKNTEAFF
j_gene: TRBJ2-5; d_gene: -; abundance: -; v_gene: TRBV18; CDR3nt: TGTGCCAGCTCACCACCGGCAGAGACCCAGTACTTC; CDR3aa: CASSPPAETQYF
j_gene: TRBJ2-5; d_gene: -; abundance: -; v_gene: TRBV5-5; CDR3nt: TGTGCCAGCAGCTTGACAGAAGAGACCCAGTACTTC; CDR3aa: CASSLTEETQYF
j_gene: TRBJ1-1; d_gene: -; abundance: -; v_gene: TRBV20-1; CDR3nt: TGCAGTGCTAACAGTTACACTGAAGCTTTCTTT; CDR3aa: CSANSYTEAFF
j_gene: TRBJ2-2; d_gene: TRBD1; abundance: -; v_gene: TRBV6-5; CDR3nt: TGTGCCAGCAGGAGGACAGGGGACACCGGGGAGCTGTTTTTT; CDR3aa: CASRRTGDTGELFF
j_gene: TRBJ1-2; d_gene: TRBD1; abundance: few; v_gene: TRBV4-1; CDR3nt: TGCGCCAGCAGCCATCCACAGGGGGCGGGCGGCTACACCTTC; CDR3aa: CASSHPQGAGGYTF
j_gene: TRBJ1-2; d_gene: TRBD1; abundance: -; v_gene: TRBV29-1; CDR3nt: TGCAGCGTTGACCAACCCGACAGGGGTAACTATGGCTACACCTTC; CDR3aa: CSVDQPDRGNYGYTF
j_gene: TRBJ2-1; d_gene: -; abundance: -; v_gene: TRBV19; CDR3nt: TGTGCCAGTAGTATAGGGCAGGTTAACTTGTTCTTC; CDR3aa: CASSIGQVNLFF
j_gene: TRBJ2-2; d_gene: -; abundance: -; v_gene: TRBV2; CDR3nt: TGTGCCAGCAGGGGGGGACTGGGATACACCGGGGAGCTGTTTTTT; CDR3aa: CASRGGLGYTGELFF
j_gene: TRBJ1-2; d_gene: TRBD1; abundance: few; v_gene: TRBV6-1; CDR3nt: TGTGCCAGCATGGACAGGCGCCGAAGGGATGGCTACACCTTC; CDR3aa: CASMDRRRRDGYTF
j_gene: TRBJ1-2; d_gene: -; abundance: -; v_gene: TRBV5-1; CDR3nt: TGCGCCAGCAGCCCGGACAGTAGTATTAACTATGGCTACACCTTC; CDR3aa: CASSPDSSINYGYTF
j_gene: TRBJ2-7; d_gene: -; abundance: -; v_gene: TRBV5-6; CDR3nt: TGTGCCAGCAGCTCCCTCGGTAGCGGCTCCTACGAGCAGTACTTC; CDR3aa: CASSSLGSGSYEQYF
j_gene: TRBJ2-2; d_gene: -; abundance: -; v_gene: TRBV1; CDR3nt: TGCACCAGCAGCCAAGAATTTGTCGGGGGGAACACCGGGGAGCTGTTTTTT; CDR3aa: CTSSQEFVGGNTGELFF
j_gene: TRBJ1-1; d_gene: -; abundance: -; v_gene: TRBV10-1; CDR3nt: TGCGCCAGCAGTGAGCATCCGAACACTGAAGCTTTCTTT; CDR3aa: CASSEHPNTEAFF
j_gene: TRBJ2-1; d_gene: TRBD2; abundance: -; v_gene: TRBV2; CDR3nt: TGTGCCAGCAGTGAGCGGGGGGGGCAGTACAATGAGCAGTTCTTC; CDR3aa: CASSERGGQYNEQFF
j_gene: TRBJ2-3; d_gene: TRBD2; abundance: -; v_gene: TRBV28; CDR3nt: TGTGCCAGCAGGTCTAGCGGGGGGGTGTTTATAACAGATACGCAGTATTTT; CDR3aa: CASRSSGGVFITDTQYF
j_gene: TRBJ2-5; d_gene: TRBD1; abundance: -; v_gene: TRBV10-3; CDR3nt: TGTGCCATCAGGGGACAGCAAGAGACCCAGTACTTC; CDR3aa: CAIRGQQETQYF
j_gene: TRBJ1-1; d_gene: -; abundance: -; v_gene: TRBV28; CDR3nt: TGTGCCAGCAGCTACCCCGGGACTCCAGACACTGAAGCTTTCTTT; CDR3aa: CASSYPGTPDTEAFF
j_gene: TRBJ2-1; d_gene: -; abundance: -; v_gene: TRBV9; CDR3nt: TGTGCCAGCAGCGAACCGGGGGAAAAGTTCTTC; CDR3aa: CASSEPGEKFF
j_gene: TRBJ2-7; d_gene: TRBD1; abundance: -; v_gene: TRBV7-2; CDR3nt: TGTGCCAGCAGCCCAAACAGGGGGGACGAGCAGTACTTC; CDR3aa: CASSPNRGDEQYF
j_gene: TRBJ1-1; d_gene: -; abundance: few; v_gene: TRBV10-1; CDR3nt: TGCGCCAGCGGACCCAGGGGAGACACTGAAGCTTTCTTT; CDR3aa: CASGPRGDTEAFF
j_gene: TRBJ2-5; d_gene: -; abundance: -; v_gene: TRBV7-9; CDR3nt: TGTGCCAGCAGCTCCCTGGGGAGCCTGGGGACCCAGTACTTC; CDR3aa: CASSSLGSLGTQYF
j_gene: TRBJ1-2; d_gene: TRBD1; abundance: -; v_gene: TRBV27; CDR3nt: TGTGCCAGCAGTTCCCCGGGACAGCACTATGGCTACACCTTC; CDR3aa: CASSSPGQHYGYTF
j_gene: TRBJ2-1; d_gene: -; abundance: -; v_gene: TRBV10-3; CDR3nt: TGTGCCATCAGGGGCAGGGACAATGAGCAGTTCTTC; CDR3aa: CAIRGRDNEQFF